This T cell receptor (beta chain) was sequenced during a study of glioma-infiltrating T cells. Overall study results and limits: Tissue-blood divergence was below expectation in non-neoplastic patients, above in gliomas.

The CDR3 is 17 residues long. V was trimmed by 1 base and J by 0 bases, leaving 13 bases between them. Germline CDR1 reads LGHNA; CDR2 reads YSLEER. TCR alpha and beta CDR3 regions were amplified from RNA using iRepertoire nested multiplex PCR. One-step reverse transcription and amplification started from approximately 100-400 ng of tissue mRNA or PBMC total RNA. TCRdb ran MiXCR on the multiplex PCR reads and lists one entry per CDR3 protein. Here the sample spans over 130,000 distinct CDR3 sequences, about two fifths being singletons. Turning to this clonotype: What it binds is not known.

This rearrangement joins TRBV4-3 to TRBJ1-5; no definite D call. This receptor was identified in a human donor with low-grade glioma or glioblastoma, undergoing nonglioma brain surgery, or in good health (not recorded which). Material: glioma tissue, nonneoplastic brain tissue, or PBMCs (not recorded which). The CDR3 loop reads CASSQGRNSHSNQPQHF. In DNA, the CDR3 is TGCGCCAGCAGCCAAGGACGTAACAGCCATAGCAATCAGCCCCAGCATTTT.